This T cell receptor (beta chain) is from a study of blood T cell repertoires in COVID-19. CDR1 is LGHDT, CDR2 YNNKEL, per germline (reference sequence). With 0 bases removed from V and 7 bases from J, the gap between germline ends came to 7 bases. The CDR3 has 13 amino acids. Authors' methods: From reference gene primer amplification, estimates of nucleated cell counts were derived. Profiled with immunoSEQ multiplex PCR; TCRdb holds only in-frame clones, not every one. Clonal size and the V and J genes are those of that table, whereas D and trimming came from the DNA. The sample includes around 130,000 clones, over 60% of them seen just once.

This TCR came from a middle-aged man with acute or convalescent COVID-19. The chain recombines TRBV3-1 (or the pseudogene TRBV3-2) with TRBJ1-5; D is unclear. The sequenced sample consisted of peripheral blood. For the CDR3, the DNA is TGTGCCAGCAGCCAAGATCCAGGACAGCCCCAGCATTTT. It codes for CASSQDPGQPQHF.